This T cell receptor (beta chain) was captured in a study of PD-L1 blockade in urothelial cancer. On the study more broadly: Atezolizumab 1,200 mg was given intravenously every 3 weeks, starting 2014. Median T cell yield from blood was 110,000 to 150,000.

Whole-study findings and limits: Patients with below-median pretreatment blood clonality survived longer.

A remark on this clone: Its antigen is unidentified.

V dropped 0 bases and J dropped 0; count of bases not matched to a gene: 19. The CDR3 spans 21 residues. The germline V gene encodes CDR1 SGHRS and CDR2 YFSETQ. Assay used: immunoSEQ multiplex PCR; TCRdb lists only in-frame clones, some missing. The sample lists more than 45,000 clones, about four fifths occurring once. Indicated time point: peripheral blood 6 weeks after treatment start. The clonotype originates from a man aged 65 to 85 with urothelial cancer. The sample in question was PBMCs, obtained around atezolizumab (anti-PD-L1) treatment. This sequence joins TRBV5-1 and TRBJ2-3; 7 nucleotides agree with TRBD1. The CDR3 sequence: CASSLVAGQEWWLPSTDTQYF. CDR3 coding DNA: TGCGCCAGCAGCTTGGTGGCCGGACAGGAGTGGTGGTTGCCTAGCACAGATACGCAGTATTTT.